This T cell receptor beta chain was sequenced in a study of blood T cell repertoires in COVID-19. V lost 3 bases, J lost 5 bases, and 15 bases lay in between. The germline V gene has CDR1 LNHDA and CDR2 SQIVND (reference sequence). This CDR3 contains 15 residues. Per the original methods: Nucleated cell counts were estimated from reference gene primer amplification. Clones were sequenced by immunoSEQ multiplex PCR, and TCRdb holds only the in-frame ones, with some missing. Clone size and V and J calls were adopted from that table, with D and trimming inferred from the DNA. There are 120,000 to 150,000 clones in the sample; 85% to 90% occur only once, and around 6.1% lies in the top ten.

This clonotype originated in a man at least 80 years old with acute or convalescent COVID-19. The chain couples TRBV19 to TRBJ2-3; D is possibly TRBD1 (6 bases). Sequencing was performed on peripheral blood. The CDR3, as DNA: TGTGCCAGTAGTATGGGACGGCCAGGGGTAGATACGCAGTATTTT. It is translated as CASSMGRPGVDTQYF.